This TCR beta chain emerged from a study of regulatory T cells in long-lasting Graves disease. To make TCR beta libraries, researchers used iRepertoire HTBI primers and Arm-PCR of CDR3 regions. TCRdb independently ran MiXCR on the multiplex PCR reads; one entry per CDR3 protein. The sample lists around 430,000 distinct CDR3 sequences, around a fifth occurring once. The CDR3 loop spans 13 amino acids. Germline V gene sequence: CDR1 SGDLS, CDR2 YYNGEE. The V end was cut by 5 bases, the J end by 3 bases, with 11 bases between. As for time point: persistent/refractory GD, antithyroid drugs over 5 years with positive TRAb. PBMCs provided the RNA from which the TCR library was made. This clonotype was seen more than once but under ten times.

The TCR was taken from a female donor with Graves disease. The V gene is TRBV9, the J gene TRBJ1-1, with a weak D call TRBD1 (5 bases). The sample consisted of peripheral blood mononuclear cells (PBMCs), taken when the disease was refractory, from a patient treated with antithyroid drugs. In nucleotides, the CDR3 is TGTGCCAGCAGTGCCTCAGGGTACACTGAAGCTTTCTTT. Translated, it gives CASSASGYTEAFF.